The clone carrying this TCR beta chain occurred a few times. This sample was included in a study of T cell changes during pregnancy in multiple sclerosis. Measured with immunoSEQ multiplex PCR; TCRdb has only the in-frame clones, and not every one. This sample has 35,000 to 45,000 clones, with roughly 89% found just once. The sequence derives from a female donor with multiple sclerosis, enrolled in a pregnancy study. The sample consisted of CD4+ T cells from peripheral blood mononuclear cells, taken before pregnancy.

The DNA for the CDR3 is TGCGCCAGCAGACTTAATCCGGGAACGTATACTGAAGCTTTCTTT. The encoded protein is CASRLNPGTYTEAFF. The chain combines TRBV4-3 with TRBJ1-1; D gene ambiguous. Deletions cut 6 bases from V and 5 bases from J, with 19 bases between. CDR1 and CDR2 (germline): LGHNA, YSLEER. The CDR3 totals 15 residues.